This T cell receptor (beta chain) was obtained from a study of glioma-infiltrating T cells. Using RNA template, CDR3s of TCR alpha and beta were amplified with iRepertoire arm-PCR. One-step reverse transcription and amplification started from about 100-400 ng of tissue mRNA or PBMC total RNA. TCRdb reanalysed the multiplex PCR reads using MiXCR and keeps one entry per CDR3 protein. The sample has more than 110,000 distinct CDR3 sequences, about 39% seen once. The CDR3 loop spans 14 amino acids. Looked up from germline, CDR1 is LGHDT and CDR2 is YNNKEL (reference sequence). V lost 5 bases and J 3 bases, leaving 13 bases between the germline ends. The sample holds many counts of this clonotype.

The chain recombines TRBV3-1 with TRBJ1-1, with D perhaps matching TRBD1 (6 bases). This receptor was identified in a human donor with low-grade glioma or glioblastoma, undergoing nonglioma brain surgery, or in good health (not recorded which). Specimen: glioma tissue, nonneoplastic brain tissue, or PBMCs (not recorded which). In nucleotides, the CDR3 is TGTGCCAGCAGCAAGACAGGTATGGACACTGAAGCTTTCTTT. It translates to CASSKTGMDTEAFF.